This entry features one T cell receptor (beta chain) sequence. In the CD4+ fraction, cells were divided into CD45RA+ naive and CD45RA-negative memory subsets. The data were taken from a study of shared clonotypes between healthy human individuals. Source study methods: Filtering differed for immunoSEQ, which gave only junction sequences without quality scores. The protocol was immunoSEQ multiplex PCR, while the TCRdb copy is restricted to in-frame clones and leaves out a portion. V and J calls and clone size are as listed in that table; D and trimming were resolved from the DNA. The sample includes about 1 million clones, approximately 72% of them seen just once. V shed 4 bases and J shed 9 bases, with 12 bases lying between them. The CDR3 consists of 12 residues. CDR1 is SGHTA and CDR2 is FQGNSA in the germline V gene.

Sequencing used memory CD4+ T cells sorted from blood. Subset: CD45RA-negative fraction. The rearrangement uses TRBV7-2 and TRBJ2-5, with D unresolved. The source of this sequence is a man between 18 and 35 years old in good health. CDR3 DNA: TGTGCCAGCAGCTCCTTTATGGGTTCCCAGTACTTC. Amino acids: CASSSFMGSQYF.